The entry that follows covers one T cell receptor (beta chain) sequence. In this sample, this clonotype turned up many times. What antigen it recognizes has not been identified. Base qualities are missing; no much larger clone stands one base away. A patient counted as having stable Graves' hyperthyroidism if no progression to ophthalmopathy occurred over 18 months of follow-up. Hyperthyroidism patients were aged 18 to 65 years and newly diagnosed, with disease duration of less than 2 months. Exclusion was applied to patients with uncontrolled infections, other autoimmune diseases, pregnancy or lactation. Clinical symptoms, serum thyroxine and TRAb, thyroid ultrasound, and orbital computed tomography formed the basis for the diagnoses. PBMCs were isolated from more than 8 ml of fresh peripheral blood by Ficoll-Paque density gradient centrifugation. Trizol reagent was used to extract total RNA, and RNA quality was then checked on an Agilent 2100 Bioanalyzer.

The TCR beta CDR3 regions were amplified from the RNA transcripts. A first-round RT-PCR of the TCR CDR3 used the HTBI primer set with the Qiagen OneStep RT-PCR kit. Libraries were constructed in a second round of multiplex PCR, after which size selection and purification were carried out. The libraries were sequenced on an Illumina HiSeq2000 using paired-end 100 bp reads. The published analysis was carried out like this. SOAPnuke was used to process the raw data, removing reads that contained adapters or uncalled bases, had a mean Phred below 15, or lacked an exact match to the constant primer or identifier. COPE v1.2.5 was used to merge high-quality paired reads, and clonotypes were defined as unique nucleotide sequences. Clonotypes were aligned to IMGT TRBV, TRBD and TRBJ reference segments using MiTCR v1.1. Analysis was restricted to V-J combinations with a frequency above 0.0001, which covered 99.2% of repertoires. A TCS score was defined as the ratio between F50 (clonal expansion) and ExV (chaos), using BLOSUM62-based TCRdist between CDR3 peptides within each V-J. Welch's t-statistics and random forest reduced around 520 V-J features to roughly 13, which were used in a naive Bayes classifier (R e1071). TCRdb passed the public sequencing reads through fastp at Q25 and MiXCR, retaining productive beta sequences. Identical CDR3 proteins give one entry, which carries the most common genes and DNA. TCRdb, not the authors, supplied the V and J calls. This sample comprises about 360,000 distinct CDR3 sequences, approximately 13% of them detected only once. The top ten hold roughly 8.3% of the sample.

The data were obtained in a study of T cells in Graves' hyperthyroidism and ophthalmopathy (dated by TCRdb to about 2019). For the wider study: Peripheral blood was collected at initial diagnosis, before any treatment. TCR V-J signatures able to tell the groups apart were searched for in a discovery cohort of approximately 95 patients, of whom 43 had Graves' ophthalmopathy and 57 had stable Graves' hyperthyroidism. Whether ophthalmopathy could be predicted prospectively was tested in an independent validation cohort made up of under 20 hyperthyroidism patients plus 17 patients who later progressed to ophthalmopathy. The roughly 90 discovery patients were divided at random into training and test sets in a 7:3 ratio. In about 6 Graves' hyperthyroidism patients, the study also compared T-cell repertoires from thyroid tissue with T-cell repertoires from blood. Once sampling was done, hyperthyroidism patients were given methimazole at a starting dose of 30 mg daily, whereas ophthalmopathy patients were given high-dose intravenous methylprednisolone. The paper describes TCR Vbeta CDR3 sequencing of 140 or so peripheral blood samples, made up of around 41 ophthalmopathy patients, more than 70 hyperthyroidism patients and 17 progressor patients. Results and caveats for the whole study, not just this receptor: Sample size was not statistically predetermined, and investigators were not blinded to group allocation. A model built on a 13 V-J signature distinguished ophthalmopathy from stable hyperthyroidism, reaching 85% to 90% sensitivity and around 81% specificity in cross-validation and 80%/75% in testing. Blood samples also contained most of the expanded thyroid clonotypes (frequency above 0.001), which suggests that blood repertoires may reflect thyroid immune responses. In validation, the model predicted progression to ophthalmopathy with around 71% sensitivity and around 72% specificity, a median of 6.5 months before onset.

Sample: blood. This TCR derives from a woman aged 18-29 years with Graves' hyperthyroidism.

Read as DNA, the sequence is TGTGCCAGCAGTGCCAGACAAGTAAACACCGGGGAGCTGTTTTTT. Translation gives CASSARQVNTGELFF. This receptor chain uses TRBV28 and TRBJ2-2, with the D segment identity uncertain. V and J are truncated by 5 bases and 2 bases respectively, leaving an intervening sequence of 12 bases. The cysteine opens and the phenylalanine closes a CDR3 of 15 amino acids. Only the CDR3 region is kept as DNA, spanning 45 bases read in frame from base 1. The CDR1 and CDR2 encoded by the germline V gene are MDHEN and SYDVKM.